This T cell receptor beta chain was profiled in a study of blood T cell repertoires in COVID-19. Study context: Italy, Spain and the United States were the sources of the convalescent and acute COVID-19 samples.

Data came from immunoSEQ multiplex PCR; TCRdb stores just in-frame clones and leaves some out. The sample records some 200,000 clones, approximately 91% being singletons. The CDR3 runs 13 residues. Germline V lookup: CDR1 KGHDR, CDR2 SFDVKD. J lost 9 bases, V lost 8 bases, and 6 bases had no gene match. This clone was seen once. This TCR came from a woman in her thirties or forties with acute or convalescent COVID-19. This chain joins TRBV24-1 and TRBJ2-1, with TRBD2 identical over 10 bases. The sample taken for sequencing was peripheral blood. The CDR3 region is CATMKRGGSEQFF. The CDR3 bases are TGTGCCACCATGAAGCGGGGGGGATCTGAGCAGTTCTTC.